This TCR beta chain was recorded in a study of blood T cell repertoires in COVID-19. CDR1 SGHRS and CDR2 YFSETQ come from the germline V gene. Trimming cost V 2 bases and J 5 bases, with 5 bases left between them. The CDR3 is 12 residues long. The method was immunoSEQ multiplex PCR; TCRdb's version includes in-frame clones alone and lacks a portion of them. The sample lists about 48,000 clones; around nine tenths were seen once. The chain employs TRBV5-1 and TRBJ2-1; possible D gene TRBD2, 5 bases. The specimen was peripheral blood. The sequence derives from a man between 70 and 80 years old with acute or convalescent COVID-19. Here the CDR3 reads CASSLLDNEQFF. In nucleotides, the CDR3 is TGCGCCAGCAGCTTACTAGACAATGAGCAGTTCTTC.